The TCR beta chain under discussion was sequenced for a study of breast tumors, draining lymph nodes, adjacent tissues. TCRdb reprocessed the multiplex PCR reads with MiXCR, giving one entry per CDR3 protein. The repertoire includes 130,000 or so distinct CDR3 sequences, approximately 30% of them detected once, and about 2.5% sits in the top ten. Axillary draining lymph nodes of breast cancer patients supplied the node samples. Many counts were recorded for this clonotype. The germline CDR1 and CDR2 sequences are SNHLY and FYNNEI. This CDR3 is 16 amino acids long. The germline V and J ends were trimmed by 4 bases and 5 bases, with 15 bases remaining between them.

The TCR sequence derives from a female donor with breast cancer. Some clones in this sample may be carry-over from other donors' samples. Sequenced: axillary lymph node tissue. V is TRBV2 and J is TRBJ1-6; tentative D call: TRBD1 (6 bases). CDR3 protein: CASSVEGHLNNSPLHF. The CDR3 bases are TGTGCCAGCAGTGTGGAGGGACACCTAAATAATTCACCCCTCCACTTT.